The T cell receptor beta chain under discussion was sequenced for a study of cytomegalovirus exposure and HLA in healthy donors. PCR employed 60 Vbeta and 13 Jbeta primers. Sequencing was performed with immunoSEQ multiplex PCR; in TCRdb, only in-frame clones are kept and a portion is missing. The sample lists 90,000 to 120,000 clones; about 74% were seen once. Findings of the study overall: As was reported, the classifier diagnosed cytomegalovirus status with high specificity and sensitivity. Generally TCR sequences proved uncommon, though certain public TCRs appeared in numerous donors. Analysis was carried out at a later point, and it linked a missense DCLRE1C variant to TCR beta V- and J-gene trimming.

A single count supports this clone. The antigen remains unidentified. The sequenced material came from PBMCs. This sequence originates from a woman aged 18-29 years in good health and CMV-seropositive.

CDR3 nucleotides: TGTGCCAGCAGCCCGAATCCTCAATTAGCGGGGATCACAGATACGCAGTATTTT. Protein: CASSPNPQLAGITDTQYF. The chain recombines TRBV7-2 with TRBJ2-3; 8 positions match TRBD2. The CDR3 is 18 amino acids. With V trimmed by 5 bases and J by 2 bases, 15 bases remained unmatched. Germline values: CDR1 SGHTA, CDR2 FQGNSA.